The rows below give T cell receptor beta chains drawn from one sample of a study of graft-versus-host responses after intestinal transplantation. Assay: immunoSEQ multiplex PCR; the TCRdb copy retains only in-frame clones and omits some. The table has under 50,000 clones, more than 80% seen once. The starting material was PBMCs, obtained 700 to 750 days after intestinal transplantation. The origin of the receptors is a human patient who received an intestinal transplant, so some T cells may come from the graft donor. Each CDR3 is given with its conserved first and last residue. A D gene is named only where the DNA matches it firmly. The size field is filled for only some rows; it gives once, few, many or a size class.

clone_size j_call d_call v_call cdr3_nt cdr3_aa
NA TRBJ2-3 NA TRBV19 TGTGCCAGTAGTATAGGGACAGCTAGCACAGATACGCAGTATTTT CASSIGTASTDTQYF
NA TRBJ1-2 NA TRBV5-4 TGTGCCAGCAGCTTTGAGGTTTCGGAAGCAGGCCATGGCTACACCTTC CASSFEVSEAGHGYTF
NA TRBJ1-1 NA TRBV6-5 TGTGCCAGCAGTTCCCGGCAGGGATTATACACTGAAGCTTTCTTT CASSSRQGLYTEAFF
NA TRBJ1-2 NA TRBV2 TGTGCCAGCAGTGAAGCTCCGGTCTATGGCTACACCTTC CASSEAPVYGYTF
NA TRBJ1-2 NA TRBV6-1 TGTGCCACGCGACCGTCGTACAGCGCTCTCTATGGCTACACCTTC CATRPSYSALYGYTF
NA TRBJ2-7 NA TRBV14 TGTGCCAGCAGCCCACCCCTGACTGCCCCTCACTACGAGCAGTACTTC CASSPPLTAPHYEQYF
NA TRBJ2-3 TRBD2 TRBV5-1 TGCGCCAGCAGCTTGGCCGGGGTGACTAGCGGGAAGGGGGATACGCAGTATTTT CASSLAGVTSGKGDTQYF
once TRBJ2-3 NA TRBV7-9 TGTGCCAGCAGCTTATGGGTCGGGGCGACCACAGATACGCAGTATTTT CASSLWVGATTDTQYF
NA TRBJ2-3 NA TRBV20-1 TGCAGTGCTAGAACGGGAGATACGCAGTATTTT CSARTGDTQYF
NA TRBJ2-1 NA TRBV9 TGTGCCAGCAGCGTAGCGGACAATGAGCAGTTCTTC CASSVADNEQFF
NA TRBJ1-2 TRBD1 TRBV5-5 TGTGCCAGCAGACCTAGACAGGGCCTTAATCCCACCTATGGCTACACCTTC CASRPRQGLNPTYGYTF
NA TRBJ1-1 NA TRBV7-9 TGTGCCAGCAGCTTAGACTCGCAGGCCGAAGCTTTCTTT CASSLDSQAEAFF
NA TRBJ2-4 NA TRBV5-5 TGTGCCAGCAGCTCCCAACATAAGGGAGGCATTCAGTACTTC CASSSQHKGGIQYF
NA TRBJ2-3 NA TRBV30 TGTGCCTGGACCGACGGGACGGAGACAGATACGCAGTATTTT CAWTDGTETDTQYF
NA TRBJ1-6 NA TRBV5-5 TGTGCCAGCAGCATCAGGGTAGATAATTCACCCCTCCACTTT CASSIRVDNSPLHF
NA TRBJ2-7 TRBD2 TRBV15 TGTGCCACCAGCAGGACCGGGACTACAACCTACGAGCAGTACTTC CATSRTGTTTYEQYF
NA TRBJ1-4 TRBD1 TRBV19 TGTGCCAGTAGCCACGACAGGGCGGGGAATGAAAAACTGTTTTTT CASSHDRAGNEKLFF
NA TRBJ2-7 NA TRBV7-6 TGTGCCAGCAGCTTTTTAGGGCCCAACTTGGGAGAGCAGTACTTC CASSFLGPNLGEQYF
NA TRBJ1-6 TRBD1 TRBV5-1 TGCGCCAGCAGTACAGGGGAAAATTCACCCCTCCACTTT CASSTGENSPLHF
NA TRBJ2-5 NA TRBV19 TGTGCCAGTAGTATGGGCAGCACCCAAGAGACCCAGTACTTC CASSMGSTQETQYF
NA TRBJ2-3 NA TRBV7-3 TGTGCCAGCAGCTCTGGACTAAATACGAACACAGATACGCAGTATTTT CASSSGLNTNTDTQYF
NA TRBJ2-7 TRBD1 TRBV6-5 TGTGCCAGCAGTCGAGACTGGACAGGGTCCTACGAGCAGTACTTC CASSRDWTGSYEQYF
NA TRBJ1-2 NA TRBV19 TGTGCCAGTAGTATAGGGGGCGATGGCTACACCTTC CASSIGGDGYTF
NA TRBJ1-6 NA TRBV7-3 TGTGCCAGCACCCCGAGCGCGGCCCATAATTCACCCCTCCACTTT CASTPSAAHNSPLHF
NA TRBJ2-3 NA TRBV10-3 TGTGCCATCAGTTCCGGGGTCACAGATACGCAGTATTTT CAISSGVTDTQYF
NA TRBJ1-5 TRBD1 TRBV6-5 TGTGCCAGTAGGTTTGGGACAGACTCTAATCAGCCCCAGCATTTT CASRFGTDSNQPQHF
NA TRBJ2-7 NA TRBV19 TGTGCCAGTAGTATAGAGGGGTTGAACGAGCAGTACTTC CASSIEGLNEQYF
NA TRBJ1-1 NA TRBV5-1 TGCGCCAGCAGCGGGGGGGAGAGAAGCACTGAAGCTTTCTTT CASSGGERSTEAFF
once TRBJ2-5 NA TRBV5-4 TGTGCCAGCAGCTTCATAAATAGCGGAGAGACCCAGTACTTC CASSFINSGETQYF